The rows below give T cell receptor beta chains drawn from one sample of a study of blood T cell repertoires in COVID-19. Profiled with immunoSEQ multiplex PCR; TCRdb holds only in-frame clones, not every one. Of about 360,000 clones listed, 86% are singletons. Sequencing was performed on peripheral blood. Receptors originate from a woman aged 60-75 years with COVID-19, enrolled during active disease. The conserved cysteine and the conserved F or W are not part of the CDR3 here.

CDR3aa | j_gene | v_gene
ATEVAGTDTQY | TRBJ2-3 | TRBV6-5
ASSPTYEQY | TRBJ2-7 | TRBV7-3
ASSVSGASSYNEQF | TRBJ2-1 | TRBV6-4
ASSYLGAGHEQF | TRBJ2-1 | TRBV6-5
ASSRRSGGPYGYT | TRBJ1-2 | TRBV13
ASSPYGARGTDTEAF | TRBJ1-1 | TRBV5-6
ASMGQGASGNTIY | TRBJ1-3 | TRBV5-1
SVGLMGGETQY | TRBJ2-5 | TRBV29-1
ASSQGRSPGTGGHRTDTQY | TRBJ2-3 | TRBV4-1
ASSLGSSGGRGEQY | TRBJ2-7 | TRBV7-2
ASSFRDSSYNEQF | TRBJ2-1 | TRBV7-9
ASSSGQGKNIQY | TRBJ2-4 | TRBV7-9
ASSPGERLLAKNIQY | TRBJ2-4 | TRBV28
ASSKGTAGNTIY | TRBJ1-3 | TRBV7-8
ARSLQGTNEKLF | TRBJ1-4 | TRBV5-3
ASSPAEIYGYT | TRBJ1-2 | TRBV18